The clone carrying this T cell receptor (beta chain) has just a few counts. Its specificity is unknown. Constant-region reverse primers amplified full-length variable regions, followed by semi-nested Nested Universal Primer A PCR. MiXCR, applied by TCRdb to the 5' RACE reads, yields one record per CDR3 protein. The profile shows tens of thousands of distinct CDR3 sequences, about 28% of them singletons. Study findings and constraints: Greatest tumor Treg TCR overlap was with tumor naive CD4+ cells. In terms of TCR gene usage, tumor memory CD4+ T cells clustered together with blood and lymph node memory CD4+ cells, as well as with lymph node naive CD4+ cells.

The memory fraction was CD4+CD45RO+CD25- cells. Sequencing was carried out using tumor-infiltrating memory CD4+ T cells sorted from the breast tumor. As to subset: memory CD4+ T cells, CD4+CD45RO+CD25-. The receptor comes from a female donor with breast cancer.

CDR3 DNA sequence: TGTGCCAGCAGTTTGGCAGGGGGCCCCACCGGGGAGCTGTTTTTT. This gives the protein CASSLAGGPTGELFF. The V gene is TRBV27, the J gene TRBJ2-2; TRBD1 agrees at 8 bases. Germline V gene data show CDR1 as MNHEY and CDR2 as SMNVEV (reference sequence). The CDR3 sequence is 15 residues long. V shed 3 bases, J shed 4 bases, and the junction held 4 bases outside the gene matches.